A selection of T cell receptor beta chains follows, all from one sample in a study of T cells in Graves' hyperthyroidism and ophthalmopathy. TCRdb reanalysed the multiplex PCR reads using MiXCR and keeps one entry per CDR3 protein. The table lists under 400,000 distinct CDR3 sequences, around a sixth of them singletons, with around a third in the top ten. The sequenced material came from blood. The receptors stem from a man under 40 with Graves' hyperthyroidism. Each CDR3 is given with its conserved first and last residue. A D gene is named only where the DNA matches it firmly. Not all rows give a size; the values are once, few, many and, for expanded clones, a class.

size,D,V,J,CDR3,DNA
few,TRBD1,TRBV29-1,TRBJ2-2,CSVADRAITGELFF,TGCAGCGTCGCGGACAGGGCGATCACCGGGGAGCTGTTTTTT
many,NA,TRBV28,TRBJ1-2,CASGPGTPYGYTF,TGTGCCAGCGGTCCCGGGACGCCGTATGGCTACACCTTC
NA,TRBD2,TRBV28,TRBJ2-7,CASNSGLAGVYEQYF,TGTGCCAGCAATTCGGGTCTAGCGGGGGTTTACGAGCAGTACTTC
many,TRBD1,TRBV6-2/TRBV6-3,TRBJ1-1,CASIPQGRTEAFF,TGTGCCAGCATTCCACAGGGGAGGACTGAAGCTTTCTTT
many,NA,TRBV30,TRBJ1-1,CAWSESNAEAFF,TGTGCCTGGAGTGAGAGTAACGCTGAAGCTTTCTTT
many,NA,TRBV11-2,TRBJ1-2,CASSRTADYGYTF,TGTGCCAGCAGTCGGACAGCGGACTATGGCTACACCTTC
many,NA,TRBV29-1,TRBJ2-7,CSPRTGTYEQYF,TGCAGCCCTAGGACTGGGACCTACGAGCAGTACTTC
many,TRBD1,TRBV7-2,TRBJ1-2,CASSLQLGVTGGSYTF,TGTGCCAGCAGCTTGCAGTTAGGGGTGACAGGGGGCAGCTACACCTTC
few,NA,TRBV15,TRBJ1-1,CATLGVNTEAFF,TGTGCGACCCTGGGAGTGAACACTGAAGCTTTCTTT
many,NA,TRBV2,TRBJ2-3,CASSKEGGLVDTQYF,TGTGCCAGCAGTAAAGAGGGGGGGTTGGTCGATACGCAGTATTTT
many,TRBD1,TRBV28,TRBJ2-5,CASRTQGDGETQYF,TGTGCCAGCAGAACACAGGGGGACGGAGAGACCCAGTACTTC
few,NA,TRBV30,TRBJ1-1,CALTPEAFF,TGTGCCTTGACCCCTGAAGCTTTCTTT
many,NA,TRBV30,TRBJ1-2,CAWTLYSSYGYTF,TGTGCCTGGACGCTTTACTCGTCCTATGGCTACACCTTC
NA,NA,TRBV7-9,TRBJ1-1,CASSSGQSEAFF,TGTGCCAGCAGCTCCGGACAGTCTGAAGCTTTCTTT
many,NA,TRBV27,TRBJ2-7,CASSLGQTYEQYF,TGTGCCAGCAGCCTCGGACAGACCTACGAGCAGTACTTC
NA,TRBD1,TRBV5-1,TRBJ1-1,CASSSPTGGGVNTEAFF,TGCGCCAGCAGCTCCCCGACAGGGGGGGGAGTGAACACTGAAGCTTTCTTT
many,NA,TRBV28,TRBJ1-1,CASNDPRAEAFF,TGTGCCAGCAACGATCCCCGGGCTGAAGCTTTCTTT
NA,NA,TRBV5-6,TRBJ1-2,CASSTGEQWYGYTF,TGTGCCAGCAGTACCGGGGAACAGTGGTATGGCTACACCTTC